Below, 3 T cell receptor beta chains from the same sample are listed, as sequenced in a study of metastatic and nonmetastatic thyroid tumors. Thyroid surgery had not been preceded by any treatment in any patient. Through MiXCR, TCRdb re-clonotyped the PCR reads. This sample has about 93,000 clones, with about 12% found just once. Source material: blood. The receptors stem from a female donor with papillary thyroid cancer or a benign thyroid nodule (not recorded which). Some clones in this sample may be carry-over from other donors' samples.

Many counts were recorded for this clone. The gene calls are TRBV5-1 and TRBJ1-1, with D uncertain. The germline V gene has CDR1 SGHRS and CDR2 YFSETQ. The V and J ends lost 4 bases and 0 bases respectively, with 10 bases between them. The CDR3 has 14 amino acids. This CDR3 reads CASSPTQVNTEAFF. For the CDR3, the DNA is TGCGCCAGCAGCCCCACTCAGGTGAACACTGAAGCTTTCTTT.

This clone was seen many times. This chain uses TRBV5-4 with TRBJ1-2; TRBD1 aligns across 7 bases. This CDR3 spans 15 amino acids. Per the germline V gene, CDR1 is SGHNT and CDR2 is YYREEE (reference sequence). The V and J ends lost 2 bases and 3 bases, in that order; junction bases with no gene match: 7. DNA for the CDR3: TGTGCCAGCAGCTTAGGTCGGGACAGAGACTATGGCTACACCTTC. Protein sequence: CASSLGRDRDYGYTF.

This clone appeared many times. The J gene is TRBJ1-4, the V gene TRBV20-1; D is undetermined. CDR3 length: 14 amino acids. CDR1 and CDR2 (germline): DFQATT, SNEGSKA (reference sequence). V was cut by 0 bases and J by 7 bases, with 12 bases left in between. CDR3 protein: CSARDGTVREKLFF. CDR3 nucleotides: TGCAGTGCTAGAGATGGAACAGTCCGTGAAAAACTGTTTTTT.